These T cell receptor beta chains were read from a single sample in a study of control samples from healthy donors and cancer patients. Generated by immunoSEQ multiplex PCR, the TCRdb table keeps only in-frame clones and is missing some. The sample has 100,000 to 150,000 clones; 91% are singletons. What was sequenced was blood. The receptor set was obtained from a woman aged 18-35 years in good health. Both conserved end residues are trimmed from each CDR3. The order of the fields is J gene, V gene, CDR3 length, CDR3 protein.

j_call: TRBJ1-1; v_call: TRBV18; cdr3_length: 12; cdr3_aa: ASSQGGTEPEAF
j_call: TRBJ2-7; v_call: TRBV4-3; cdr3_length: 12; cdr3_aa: ASSQDADRAEQY
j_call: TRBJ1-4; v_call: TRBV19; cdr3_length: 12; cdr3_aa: ASSIGTGNEKLF
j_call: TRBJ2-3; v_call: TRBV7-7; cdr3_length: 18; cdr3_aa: ASSLAFPPSGGARTDTQY
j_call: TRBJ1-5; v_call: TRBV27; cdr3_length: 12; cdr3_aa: ASSFDQGHQPQH
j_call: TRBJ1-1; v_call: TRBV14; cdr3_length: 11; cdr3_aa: ASSHDSLSEAF
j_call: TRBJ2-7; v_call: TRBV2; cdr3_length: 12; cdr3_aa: ASGDLRTSGLQY
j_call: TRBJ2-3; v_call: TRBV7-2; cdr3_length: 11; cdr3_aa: ASSTSFTDTQY
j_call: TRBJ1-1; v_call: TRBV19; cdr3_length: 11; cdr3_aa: ASSPWSNTEAF
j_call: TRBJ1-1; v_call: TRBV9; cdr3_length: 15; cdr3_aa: ASSVGWGGGMNTEAF
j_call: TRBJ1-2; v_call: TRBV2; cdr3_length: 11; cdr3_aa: ASEINRVGGYT
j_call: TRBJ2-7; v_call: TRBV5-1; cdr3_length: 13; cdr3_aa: ASSPGGQRTYEQY
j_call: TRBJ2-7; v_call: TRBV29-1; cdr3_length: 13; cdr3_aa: SALWGGGAPYEQY
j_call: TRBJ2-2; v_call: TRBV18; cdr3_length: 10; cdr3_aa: ASSPGTGELF
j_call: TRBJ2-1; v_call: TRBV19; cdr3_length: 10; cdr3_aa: ASSRWEGMQF
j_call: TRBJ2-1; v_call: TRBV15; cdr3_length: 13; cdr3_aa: ATSSPDRGVNEQF
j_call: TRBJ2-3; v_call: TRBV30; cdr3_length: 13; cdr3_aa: AWGPRLASTDTQY
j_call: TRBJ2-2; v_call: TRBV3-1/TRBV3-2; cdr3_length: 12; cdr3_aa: ASSLLAVPGELF
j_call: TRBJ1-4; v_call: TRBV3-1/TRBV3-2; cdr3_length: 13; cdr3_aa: ASSKEGGEGEKLF
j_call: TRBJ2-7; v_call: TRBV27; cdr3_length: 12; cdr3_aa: ASSHGDRDGEQY
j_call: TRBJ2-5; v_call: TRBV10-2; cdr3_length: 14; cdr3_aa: ASSERGGTGEETQY
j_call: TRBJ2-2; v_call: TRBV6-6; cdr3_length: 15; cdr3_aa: ASSPSMGRGGTGELF
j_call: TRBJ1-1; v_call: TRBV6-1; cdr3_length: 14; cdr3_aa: ASSADRPPRSREAF